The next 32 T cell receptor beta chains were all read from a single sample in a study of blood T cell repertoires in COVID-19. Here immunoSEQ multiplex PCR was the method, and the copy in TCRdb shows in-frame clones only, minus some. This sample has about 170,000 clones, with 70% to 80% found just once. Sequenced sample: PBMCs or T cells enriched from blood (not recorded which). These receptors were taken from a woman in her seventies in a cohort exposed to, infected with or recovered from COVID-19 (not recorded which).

CDR3 sequence reads: CASSFDTKPIYF. In DNA, the CDR3 is TGTGCCAGCAGTTTCGACACGAAGCCCATCTACTTC. The J gene is TRBJ2-5, the V gene TRBV28, with D uncertain. Germline V CDR1 and CDR2: MDHEN, SYDVKM. The CDR3 is 12 residues long. V lost 3 bases, J lost 14 bases, and 16 bases lay in between.

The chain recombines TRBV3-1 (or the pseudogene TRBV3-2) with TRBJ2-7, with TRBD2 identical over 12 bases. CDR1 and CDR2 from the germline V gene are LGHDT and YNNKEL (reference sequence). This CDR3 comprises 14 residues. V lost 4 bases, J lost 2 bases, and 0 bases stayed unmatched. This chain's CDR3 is CASSRTSGAYEQYF. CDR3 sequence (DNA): TGTGCCAGCAGCCGGACTAGCGGGGCCTACGAGCAGTACTTC.

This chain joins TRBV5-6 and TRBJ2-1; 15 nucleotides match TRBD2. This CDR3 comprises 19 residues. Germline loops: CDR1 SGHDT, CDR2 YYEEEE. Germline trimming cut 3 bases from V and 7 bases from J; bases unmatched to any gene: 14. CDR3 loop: CASSSRMGTSGRWGNEQFF. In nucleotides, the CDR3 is TGTGCCAGCAGCTCGAGAATGGGGACTAGCGGGAGGTGGGGGAATGAGCAGTTCTTC.

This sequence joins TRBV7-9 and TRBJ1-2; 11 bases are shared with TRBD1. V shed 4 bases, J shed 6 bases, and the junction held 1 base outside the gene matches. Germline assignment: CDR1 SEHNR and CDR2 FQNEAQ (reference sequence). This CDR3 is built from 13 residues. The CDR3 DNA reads TGTGCCAGCAGCTGGGACAGGGGGAATGGCTACACCTTC. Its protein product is CASSWDRGNGYTF.

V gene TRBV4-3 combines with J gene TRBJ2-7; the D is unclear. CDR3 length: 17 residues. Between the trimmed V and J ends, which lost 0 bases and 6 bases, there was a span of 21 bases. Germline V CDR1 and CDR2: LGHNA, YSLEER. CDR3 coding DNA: TGCGCCAGCAGCCAAGATTTAGTAGAAAACAGTATTGGCGAGCAGTACTTC. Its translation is CASSQDLVENSIGEQYF.

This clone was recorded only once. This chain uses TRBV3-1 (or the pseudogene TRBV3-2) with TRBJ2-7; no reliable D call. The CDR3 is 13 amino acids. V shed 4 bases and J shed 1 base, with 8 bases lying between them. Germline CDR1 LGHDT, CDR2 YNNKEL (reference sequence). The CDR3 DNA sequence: TGTGCCAGCAGCCGGGCCCTATCCTACGAGCAGTACTTC. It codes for CASSRALSYEQYF.

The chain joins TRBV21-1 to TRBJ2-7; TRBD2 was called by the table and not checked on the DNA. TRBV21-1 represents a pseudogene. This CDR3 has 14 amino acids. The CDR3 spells CASSKGRSSYEQYF. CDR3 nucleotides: TGTGCCAGCAGCAAAGGGCGGAGCTCCTACGAGCAGTACTTC.

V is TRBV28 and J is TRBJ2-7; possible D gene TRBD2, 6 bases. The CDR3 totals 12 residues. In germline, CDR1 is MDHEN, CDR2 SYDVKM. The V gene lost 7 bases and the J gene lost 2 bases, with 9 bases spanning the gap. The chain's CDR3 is CASIGGTYEQYF. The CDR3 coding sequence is TGTGCCAGCATCGGGGGAACCTACGAGCAGTACTTC.

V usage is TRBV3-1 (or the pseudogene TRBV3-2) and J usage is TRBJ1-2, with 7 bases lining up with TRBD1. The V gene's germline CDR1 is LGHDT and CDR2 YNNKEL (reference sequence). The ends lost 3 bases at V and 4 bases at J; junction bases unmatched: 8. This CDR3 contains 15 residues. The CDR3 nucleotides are TGTGCCAGCAGCCAGGGAGACAGGGTGGCCTATGGCTACACCTTC. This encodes CASSQGDRVAYGYTF.

This CDR3 is CASTPTGTDTQYF. The CDR3 DNA sequence: TGTGCCAGTACTCCGACAGGCACAGATACGCAGTATTTT. V is TRBV19 and J is TRBJ2-3; TRBD1 is a possible D gene (5 bases). This CDR3 is 13 amino acids long. Germline V gene lookup returns CDR1 LNHDA and CDR2 SQIVND (reference sequence). With 7 bases removed from V and 1 base from J, the gap between germline ends came to 9 bases.

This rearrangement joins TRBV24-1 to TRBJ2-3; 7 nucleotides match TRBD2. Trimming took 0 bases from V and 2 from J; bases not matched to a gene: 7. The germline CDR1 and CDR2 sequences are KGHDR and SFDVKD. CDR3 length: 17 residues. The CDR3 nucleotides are TGTGCCACCAGTGATTTGTTGGGAGGGGAGCACACAGATACGCAGTATTTT. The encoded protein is CATSDLLGGEHTDTQYF.

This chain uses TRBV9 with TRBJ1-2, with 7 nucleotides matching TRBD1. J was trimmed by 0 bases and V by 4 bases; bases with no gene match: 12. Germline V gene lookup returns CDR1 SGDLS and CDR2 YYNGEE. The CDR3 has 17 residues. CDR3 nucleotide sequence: TGTGCCAGCAGCAGAGGATTGGGACAGACGGCTAACTATGGCTACACCTTC. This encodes CASSRGLGQTANYGYTF.

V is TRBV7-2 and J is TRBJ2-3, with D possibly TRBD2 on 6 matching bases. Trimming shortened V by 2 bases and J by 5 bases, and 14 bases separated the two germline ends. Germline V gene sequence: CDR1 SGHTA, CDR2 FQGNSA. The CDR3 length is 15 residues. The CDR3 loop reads CASSLQAVGGDTQYF. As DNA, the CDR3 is TGTGCCAGCAGCTTACAAGCGGTCGGGGGAGATACGCAGTATTTT.

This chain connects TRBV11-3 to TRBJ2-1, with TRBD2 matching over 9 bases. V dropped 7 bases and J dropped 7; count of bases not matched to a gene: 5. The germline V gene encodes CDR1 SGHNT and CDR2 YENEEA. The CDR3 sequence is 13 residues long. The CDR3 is CASKGSGRNEQFF. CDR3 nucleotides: TGTGCCAGCAAGGGTAGCGGGAGAAATGAGCAGTTCTTC.

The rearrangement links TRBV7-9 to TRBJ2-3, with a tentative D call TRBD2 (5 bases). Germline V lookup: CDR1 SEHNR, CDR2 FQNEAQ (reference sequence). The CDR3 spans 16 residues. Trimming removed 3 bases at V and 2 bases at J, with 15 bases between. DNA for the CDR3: TGTGCCAGCAGCTTTGGCGGGCCGAGGGACACAGATACGCAGTATTTT. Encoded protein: CASSFGGPRDTDTQYF.

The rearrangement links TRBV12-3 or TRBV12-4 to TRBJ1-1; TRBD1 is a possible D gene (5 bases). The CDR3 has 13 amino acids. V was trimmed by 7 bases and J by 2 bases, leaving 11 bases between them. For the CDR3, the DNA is TGTGCCAGCAAGGGGAACAGAAACACTGAAGCTTTCTTT. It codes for CASKGNRNTEAFF.

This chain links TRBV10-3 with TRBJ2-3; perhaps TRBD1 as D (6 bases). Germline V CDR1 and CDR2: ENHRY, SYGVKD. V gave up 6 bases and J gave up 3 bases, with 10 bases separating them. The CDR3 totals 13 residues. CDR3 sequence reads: CAIRHTGTDTQYF. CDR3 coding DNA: TGTGCCATCAGACACACAGGGACAGATACGCAGTATTTT.

CDR3 sequence reads: CASSQVRDRGPGGYGYTF. CDR3 nucleotides: TGTGCCAGCAGCCAAGTCCGGGACAGGGGGCCAGGCGGCTATGGCTACACCTTC. This sequence joins TRBV3-1 (or the pseudogene TRBV3-2) and TRBJ1-2; TRBD1 agrees at 12 bases. Germline assignment: CDR1 LGHDT and CDR2 YNNKEL (reference sequence). This CDR3 region has 18 residues. V lost 1 base and J lost 4; bases outside the gene matches: 10.

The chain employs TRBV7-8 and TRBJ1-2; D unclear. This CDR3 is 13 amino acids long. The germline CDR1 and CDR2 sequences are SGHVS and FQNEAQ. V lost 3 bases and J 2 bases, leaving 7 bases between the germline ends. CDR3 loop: CASSFPRNYGYTF. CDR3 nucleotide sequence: TGTGCCAGCAGCTTCCCCCGGAACTATGGCTACACCTTC.

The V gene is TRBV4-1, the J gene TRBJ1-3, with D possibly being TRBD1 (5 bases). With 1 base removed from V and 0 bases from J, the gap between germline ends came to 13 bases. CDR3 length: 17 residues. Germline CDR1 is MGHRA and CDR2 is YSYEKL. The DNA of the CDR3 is TGCGCCAGCAGCCAAGTCACCACAGGCTCCTCTGGAAACACCATATATTTT. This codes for CASSQVTTGSSGNTIYF.

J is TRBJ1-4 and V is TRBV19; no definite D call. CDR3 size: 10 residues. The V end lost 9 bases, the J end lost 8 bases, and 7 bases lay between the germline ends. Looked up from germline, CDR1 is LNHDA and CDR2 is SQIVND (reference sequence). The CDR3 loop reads CASGFEKLFF. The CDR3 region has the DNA TGTGCCAGCGGGTTCGAAAAACTGTTTTTT.

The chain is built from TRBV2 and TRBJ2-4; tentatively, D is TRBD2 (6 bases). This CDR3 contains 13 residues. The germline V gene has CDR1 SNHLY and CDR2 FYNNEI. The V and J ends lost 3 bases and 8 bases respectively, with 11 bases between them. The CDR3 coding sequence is TGTGCCAGCAGTGATGGGACTGGGGACATTCAGTACTTC. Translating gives CASSDGTGDIQYF.

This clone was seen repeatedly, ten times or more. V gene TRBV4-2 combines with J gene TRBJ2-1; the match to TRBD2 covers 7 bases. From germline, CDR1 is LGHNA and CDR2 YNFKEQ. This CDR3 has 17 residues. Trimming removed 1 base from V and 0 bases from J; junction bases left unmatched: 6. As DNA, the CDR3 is TGTGCCAGCAGCCAAGGTAGCGGGTTGAGCTCCTACAATGAGCAGTTCTTC. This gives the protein CASSQGSGLSSYNEQFF.

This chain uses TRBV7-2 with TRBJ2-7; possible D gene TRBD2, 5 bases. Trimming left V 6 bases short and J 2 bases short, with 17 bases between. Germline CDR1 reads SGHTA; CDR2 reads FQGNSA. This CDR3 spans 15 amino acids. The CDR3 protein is CASSTQGGPTYEQYF. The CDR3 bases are TGTGCCAGCAGTACCCAAGGCGGGCCGACCTACGAGCAGTACTTC.

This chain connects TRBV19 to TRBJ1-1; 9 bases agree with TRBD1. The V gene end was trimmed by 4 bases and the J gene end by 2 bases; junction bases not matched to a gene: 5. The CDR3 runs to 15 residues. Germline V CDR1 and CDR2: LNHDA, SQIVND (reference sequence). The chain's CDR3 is CASSRPGQGNTEAFF. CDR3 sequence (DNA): TGTGCCAGTAGTAGACCGGGACAGGGAAACACTGAAGCTTTCTTT.

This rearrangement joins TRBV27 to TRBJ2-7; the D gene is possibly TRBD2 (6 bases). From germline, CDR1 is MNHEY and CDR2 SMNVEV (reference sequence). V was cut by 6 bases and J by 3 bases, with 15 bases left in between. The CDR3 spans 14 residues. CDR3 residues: CASRPWGEGYEQYF. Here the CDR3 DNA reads TGTGCCAGCAGACCGTGGGGGGAAGGCTACGAGCAGTACTTC.

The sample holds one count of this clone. The CDR3 nucleotides read TGTGCCAGCAGTCCTTATCCCGACAGGGTCCACGAGCAGTACTTC. It yields the protein CASSPYPDRVHEQYF. The chain carries TRBV27 and TRBJ2-7, with 7 bases fitting TRBD1. This CDR3 is 15 amino acids long. Germline CDR1 MNHEY, CDR2 SMNVEV (reference sequence). J lost 5 bases, V lost 5 bases, and 12 bases had no gene match.

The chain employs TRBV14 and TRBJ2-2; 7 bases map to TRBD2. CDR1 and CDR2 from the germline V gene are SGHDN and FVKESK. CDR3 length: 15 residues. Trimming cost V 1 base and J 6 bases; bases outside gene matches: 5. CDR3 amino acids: CASSQVAGAAGELFF. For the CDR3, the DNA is TGTGCCAGCAGCCAAGTGGCGGGAGCCGCCGGGGAGCTGTTTTTT.

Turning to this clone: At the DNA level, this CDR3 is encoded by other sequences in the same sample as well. The CDR3 here is CASSQETGGTDTQYF. CDR3 in DNA: TGTGCCAGCAGCCAAGAAACGGGAGGGACAGATACGCAGTATTTT. V and J are TRBV4-2 and TRBJ2-3; 8 nucleotides line up with TRBD2. This CDR3 has 15 amino acids. Germline-derived CDR1 and CDR2 are LGHNA and YNFKEQ. With V trimmed by 0 bases and J by 3 bases, 2 bases remained unmatched.

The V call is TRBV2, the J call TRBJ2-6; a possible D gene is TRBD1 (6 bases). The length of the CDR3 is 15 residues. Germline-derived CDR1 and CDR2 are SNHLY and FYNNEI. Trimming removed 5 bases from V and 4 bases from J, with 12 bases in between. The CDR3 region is CASSPGVLGANVLTF. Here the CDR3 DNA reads TGTGCCAGCAGTCCAGGGGTTTTGGGGGCCAACGTCCTGACTTTC.

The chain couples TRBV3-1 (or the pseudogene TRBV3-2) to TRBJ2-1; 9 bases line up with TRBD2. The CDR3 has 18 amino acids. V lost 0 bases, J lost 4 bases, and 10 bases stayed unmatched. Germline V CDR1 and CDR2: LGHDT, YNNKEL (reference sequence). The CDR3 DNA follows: TGTGCCAGCAGCCAAGATCGGGGACTAGCTGCCCTTTACAATGAGCAGTTCTTC. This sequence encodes CASSQDRGLAALYNEQFF.

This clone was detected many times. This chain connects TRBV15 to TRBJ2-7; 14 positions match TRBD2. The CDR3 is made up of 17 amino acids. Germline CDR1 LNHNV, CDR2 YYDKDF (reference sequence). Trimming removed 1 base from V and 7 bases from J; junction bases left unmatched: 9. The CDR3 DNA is TGTGCCACCAGCAGAGGCGCCGGGACTAGCGGGAGTGGTGAGCAGTACTTC. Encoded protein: CATSRGAGTSGSGEQYF. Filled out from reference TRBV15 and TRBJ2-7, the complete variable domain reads DAMVIQNPRYQVTQFGKPVTLSCSQTLNHNVMYWYQQKSSQAPKLLFHYYDKDFNNEADTPDNFQSRRPNTSFCFLDIRSPGLGDTAMYLCATSRGAGTSGSGEQYFGPGTRLTVT.